These 11 T cell receptor beta chains were sequenced from one sample in a study of shared clonotypes between healthy human individuals. The repertoire was sequenced with immunoSEQ multiplex PCR; TCRdb's copy has only in-frame clones and lacks some. The profile shows millions of clones, around nine tenths of them singletons. The sample was naive CD4+ T cells sorted from blood. The subset is: CD45RA+ positively selected. These receptors all stem from a man aged 18 to 35 in good health.

The V and J genes are TRBV12-5 and TRBJ1-5, with no clear D. Germline V gene data show CDR1 as LGHNT and CDR2 as FRNRAP. The V gene lost 6 bases and the J gene lost 3 bases, with 21 bases spanning the gap. The CDR3 length is 17 residues. The CDR3 is CASGPRWPHGFNQPQHF. The CDR3 coding sequence is TGTGCTAGTGGCCCCCGTTGGCCGCACGGATTCAATCAGCCCCAGCATTTT.

The chain joins TRBV5-1 to TRBJ2-7; possibly TRBD1 or TRBD2 for D (5 bases each). Germline V gene data show CDR1 as SGHRS and CDR2 as YFSETQ. Deletions cut 7 bases from V and 7 bases from J, with 21 bases between. The CDR3 runs to 14 residues. The CDR3 bases are TGCGCCAGCCAAGGGGTAGGATCCACGGGGGAGCAGTACTTC. It translates to CASQGVGSTGEQYF.

The count of this clone is one. The chain is built from TRBV19 and TRBJ1-5, with D hard to call. The CDR3 sequence is 16 residues long. The germline gives CDR1 LNHDA, CDR2 SQIVND (reference sequence). V gave up 4 bases and J gave up 2 bases, with 15 bases separating them. This chain's CDR3 is CASSTDTRIGNQPQHF. The CDR3 nucleotides are TGTGCCAGTAGTACCGACACCCGGATCGGCAATCAGCCCCAGCATTTT.

This clone was observed once. The chain is built from TRBV5-1 and TRBJ1-6, with D hard to call. The CDR3 sequence is 16 residues long. The V end lost 3 bases, the J end lost 10 bases, and 20 bases lay between the germline ends. The germline V gene has CDR1 SGHRS and CDR2 YFSETQ. CDR3 sequence reads: CASSSEVGLPASPLHF. The CDR3, as DNA: TGCGCCAGCAGCTCCGAAGTCGGTCTCCCCGCCTCACCCCTCCACTTT.

V usage is TRBV27 and J usage is TRBJ2-5, with a weak D call TRBD2 (6 bases). Trimming stripped 10 bases from V and 3 bases from J, with 9 bases between. Per germline, CDR1 MNHEY and CDR2 SMNVEV (reference sequence). The CDR3 is made up of 11 amino acids. CDR3 coding DNA: TGTGCCAAAGAGCGGGAAGAGACCCAGTACTTC. It encodes CAKEREETQYF.

V usage is TRBV5-1 and J usage is TRBJ1-3; D gene ambiguous. CDR1 and CDR2 (germline): SGHRS, YFSETQ. Deletions cut 3 bases from V and 0 bases from J, with 10 bases between. The CDR3 consists of 15 residues. CDR3 sequence reads: CASSSAQSSGNTIYF. CDR3 nucleotide sequence: TGCGCCAGCAGCTCGGCCCAGAGCTCTGGAAACACCATATATTTT.

V is TRBV11-2 and J is TRBJ2-2; 7 nucleotides line up with TRBD2. CDR1 and CDR2 (germline): SGHAT, FQNNGV. The V segment lost 4 bases and the J segment 8 bases; nucleotides outside the gene matches: 7. This CDR3 region has 14 residues. DNA of the CDR3: TGTGCCAGCAGCTCGAGACTAGCTTCGGGGGAGCTGTTTTTT. This codes for CASSSRLASGELFF.

This rearrangement joins TRBV2 to TRBJ2-1, with 9 bases matching TRBD1. Germline-derived CDR1 and CDR2 are SNHLY and FYNNEI. This CDR3 region has 15 residues. V lost 4 bases, J lost 3 bases, and 4 bases stayed unmatched. DNA for the CDR3: TGTGCCAGCAGTGTCCAGGGACAGGGCTACAATGAGCAGTTCTTC. Its protein product is CASSVQGQGYNEQFF.

The rearrangement links TRBV9 to TRBJ1-5; D is ambiguous. The CDR3 length is 15 residues. The V end was cut by 2 bases, the J end by 6 bases, with 15 bases between. Germline CDR1 SGDLS, CDR2 YYNGEE. The CDR3 nucleotides read TGTGCCAGCAGCGTCGAATCAGAATACCTTCAGCCCCAGCATTTT. Protein sequence: CASSVESEYLQPQHF. Variable domain in full (rest from reference TRBV9 and TRBJ1-5): DSGVTQTPKHLITATGQRVTLRCSPRSGDLSVYWYQQSLDQGLQFLIQYYNGEERAKGNILERFSAQQFPDLHSELNLSSLELGDSALYFCASSVESEYLQPQHFGDGTRLSIL.

This chain joins TRBV5-1 and TRBJ2-3; 10 positions match TRBD1. Germline trimming cut 3 bases from V and 0 bases from J; bases unmatched to any gene: 19. Germline CDR1 reads SGHRS; CDR2 reads YFSETQ. The CDR3 contains 21 residues. CDR3 coding DNA: TGCGCCAGCAGCTCCCGACCGACGGGGGGTCGGACAGGGGGGAGCACAGATACGCAGTATTTT. Residues: CASSSRPTGGRTGGSTDTQYF.

The chain carries TRBV18 and TRBJ1-1, with TRBD1 as a possible D gene (5 bases). The CDR3 spans 14 residues. CDR1 and CDR2 (germline): KGHSH, LQKENI. Trimming left V 1 base short and J 4 bases short, with 10 bases between. The CDR3 DNA sequence: TGTGCCAGCTCACCACTGGAAGGGACCACTGAAGCTTTCTTT. As protein: CASSPLEGTTEAFF.